This is a list of T cell receptor beta chains from one sample in a study of blood T cell repertoires in COVID-19. Generated by immunoSEQ multiplex PCR, the TCRdb table keeps only in-frame clones and is missing some. The data hold roughly 380,000 clones, with around 84% observed a single time. The material sequenced was peripheral blood. The receptor source for this set is a human donor with acute or convalescent COVID-19. The donor label of this sample is uncertain. Both conserved end residues are part of each CDR3. The order of the fields is CDR3 length, D gene, clone size, V gene, J gene, CDR3 protein, CDR3 DNA. A D gene is named only where the DNA matches it firmly. Rows give clone size only sometimes, using once, few, many, or a class for an expanded clone.

13,TRBD1,-,TRBV11-2,TRBJ2-7,CASSLGDSYEQYF,TGTGCCAGCAGCTTGGGGGACAGCTACGAGCAGTACTTC
13,-,-,TRBV11-2,TRBJ1-2,CASSLLVASSYTF,TGTGCCAGCAGCTTACTGGTCGCTAGTAGCTACACCTTC
14,-,-,TRBV20-1,TRBJ1-5,CSASKAEENQPQHF,TGCAGTGCTAGTAAGGCAGAGGAAAATCAGCCCCAGCATTTT
13,-,-,TRBV18,TRBJ1-4,CASSSGPNEKLFF,TGTGCCAGCTCGAGCGGTCCTAATGAAAAACTGTTTTTT
16,-,-,TRBV6-6,TRBJ2-7,CASSYSGTPNSYEQYF,TGTGCCAGCAGTTACTCCGGGACACCTAACTCCTACGAGCAGTACTTC
11,-,-,TRBV14,TRBJ1-1,CASSQGLEAFF,TGTGCCAGCAGCCAAGGACTTGAAGCTTTCTTT
14,-,-,TRBV7-9,TRBJ1-6,CASSLDTLNSPLHF,TGTGCCAGCAGCCTCGACACCCTGAATTCACCCCTCCACTTT
15,TRBD1,-,TRBV30,TRBJ1-5,CAWSGGQGAFEPQHF,TGTGCCTGGAGTGGAGGACAGGGGGCGTTTGAGCCCCAGCATTTT
19,TRBD2,-,TRBV5-4,TRBJ2-4,CASSLKGLAGAGAKNIQYF,TGTGCCAGCAGCTTGAAGGGACTAGCGGGCGCCGGGGCCAAAAACATTCAGTACTTC
16,-,few,TRBV2,TRBJ1-6,CASSTPWAANNSPLHF,TGTGCCAGCTCTACCCCTTGGGCTGCGAATAATTCACCCCTCCACTTT
15,TRBD1,-,TRBV2,TRBJ2-2,CASSRDRGHTGELFF,TGTGCCAGCAGTCGGGACAGGGGCCACACCGGGGAGCTGTTTTTT
20,TRBD2,-,TRBV4-2,TRBJ2-1,CASSLRGWGLAGGSRNEQFF,TGTGCCAGCAGCCTTCGTGGGTGGGGACTAGCGGGAGGGTCGAGGAATGAGCAGTTCTTC
13,TRBD1,-,TRBV2,TRBJ2-7,CASINRGAAEQYF,TGTGCCAGCATTAACAGGGGTGCCGCCGAGCAGTACTTC
15,TRBD2,-,TRBV5-6,TRBJ2-1,CASSRRTSGYNEQFF,TGTGCCAGCAGCCGCCGGACTAGCGGCTACAATGAGCAGTTCTTC
15,TRBD2,-,TRBV5-4,TRBJ2-5,CASSLRTGGRETQYF,TGTGCCAGCAGCTTGCGCACGGGGGGGCGGGAGACCCAGTACTTC
14,-,-,TRBV4-1,TRBJ1-3,CASSLSASVDTIYF,TGCGCCAGCAGCCTTTCAGCGTCGGTGGACACCATATATTTT
15,TRBD1,-,TRBV14,TRBJ1-2,CASSQVRGLLSGYTF,TGTGCCAGCAGCCAAGTTAGGGGGCTTTTGTCTGGCTACACCTTC
14,-,few,TRBV5-6,TRBJ2-1,CASSYSSSYNEQFF,TGTGCCAGCAGCTATAGCAGCTCCTACAATGAGCAGTTCTTC
13,-,few,TRBV2,TRBJ1-2,CASSLTGRYGYTF,TGTGCCAGCAGTCTGACAGGTCGCTATGGCTACACCTTC
15,-,-,TRBV7-2,TRBJ2-5,CASSERGGRAETQYF,TGTGCCAGCAGCGAGAGGGGGGGCCGAGCGGAGACCCAGTACTTC
15,TRBD1,-,TRBV18,TRBJ2-3,CASSRPKTGPDTQYF,TGTGCCAGCTCACGACCCAAGACAGGGCCAGATACGCAGTATTTT
15,TRBD1,-,TRBV18,TRBJ1-5,CASSSGTGGNQPQHF,TGTGCCAGCTCATCCGGGACAGGGGGCAATCAGCCCCAGCATTTT
19,TRBD2,-,TRBV7-9,TRBJ2-1,CASSTTGLAGGSSYNEQFF,TGTGCCAGCAGCACTACGGGACTAGCGGGAGGAAGCTCCTACAATGAGCAGTTCTTC
13,-,few,TRBV4-2,TRBJ2-7,CASSSENSYEQYF,TGTGCCAGCAGTTCCGAGAACAGTTACGAGCAGTACTTC
16,TRBD1,-,TRBV30,TRBJ2-7,CAWRGSGTVRPYEQYF,TGTGCCTGGAGGGGGTCTGGGACAGTCCGCCCCTACGAGCAGTACTTC
14,-,-,TRBV9,TRBJ1-2,CASSSRTALYGYTF,TGTGCCAGCAGCTCTAGGACAGCCCTTTATGGCTACACCTTC
15,-,-,TRBV27,TRBJ1-5,CASSRSAGSNQPQHF,TGTGCCAGCAGCCGTTCTGCAGGTAGCAATCAGCCCCAGCATTTT
11,-,-,TRBV9,TRBJ2-1,CASSVGQALFF,TGTGCCAGCAGCGTAGGACAGGCTTTGTTCTTC
15,TRBD1,-,TRBV5-1,TRBJ1-2,CASSPDPGTGIGYTF,TGCGCCAGCAGCCCCGACCCCGGGACAGGGATCGGCTACACCTTC
13,TRBD1,-,TRBV28,TRBJ1-1,CASSPGQGGEAFF,TGTGCCAGCAGTCCCGGACAGGGGGGAGAAGCTTTCTTT
14,-,-,TRBV5-4,TRBJ2-7,CASSPTGLIYEQYF,TGTGCCAGCAGCCCAACAGGGCTAATCTACGAGCAGTACTTC
16,TRBD1,-,TRBV5-1,TRBJ2-1,CASSLGAGTAYNEQFF,TGCGCCAGCAGCTTGGGGGCCGGGACAGCCTACAATGAGCAGTTCTTC
16,-,-,TRBV18,TRBJ1-2,CASSLSYDRTNYGYTF,TGTGCCAGCTCACTCTCCTACGACAGGACGAACTATGGCTACACCTTC
15,TRBD1,-,TRBV14,TRBJ2-5,CASSQMDRGRETQYF,TGTGCCAGCAGCCAAATGGACAGGGGGCGGGAGACCCAGTACTTC
13,-,once,TRBV28,TRBJ1-5,CASRLPGNQPQHF,TGTGCCAGCAGGCTCCCAGGGAATCAGCCCCAGCATTTT
16,TRBD1,-,TRBV19,TRBJ2-5,CASSIGPGQGSETQYF,TGTGCCAGTAGTATCGGTCCGGGACAGGGGTCAGAGACCCAGTACTTC
18,TRBD1,once,TRBV7-9,TRBJ1-1,CASSRGVTGALSNTEAFF,TGTGCCAGCAGCCGAGGTGTAACAGGGGCGTTGTCGAACACTGAAGCTTTCTTT
11,-,-,TRBV28,TRBJ1-1,CASSLGREAFF,TGTGCCAGCAGTTTGGGGCGAGAAGCTTTCTTT
14,-,few,TRBV3-1/TRBV3-2,TRBJ1-5,CASSQDRGIQPQHF,TGTGCCAGCAGCCAAGATCGAGGGATTCAGCCCCAGCATTTT
16,TRBD1,-,TRBV11-2,TRBJ1-3,CASSLVDRVRGNTIYF,TGTGCCAGCAGCTTAGTCGACAGGGTTCGTGGAAACACCATATATTTT
13,-,-,TRBV5-1,TRBJ1-2,CASSQGLVGGYTF,TGCGCCAGCAGCCAAGGACTCGTGGGGGGCTACACCTTC
14,-,-,TRBV5-1,TRBJ1-2,CASSLAGGADGYTF,TGCGCCAGCAGCTTGGCTGGGGGCGCGGATGGCTACACCTTC
14,TRBD1,once,TRBV2,TRBJ1-1,CASSEAGGYTEAFF,TGTGCCAGCAGTGAGGCAGGGGGCTACACTGAAGCTTTCTTT
15,TRBD2,many,TRBV5-4,TRBJ2-2,CASSPETSGTGELFF,TGTGCCAGCAGCCCAGAGACTAGCGGCACCGGGGAGCTGTTTTTT
13,TRBD1,-,TRBV29-1,TRBJ1-1,CSVERGQGLGAFF,TGCAGCGTTGAACGGGGACAGGGCCTTGGAGCTTTCTTT
15,-,-,TRBV5-6,TRBJ1-6,CASSPYIGVYSPLHF,TGTGCCAGCAGCCCTTACATAGGGGTTTATTCACCCCTCCACTTT
16,TRBD2,-,TRBV15,TRBJ2-1,CATSIAGSGVYNEQFF,TGTGCCACCAGCATAGCGGGAAGTGGGGTTTACAATGAGCAGTTCTTC
16,TRBD1,-,TRBV4-2,TRBJ1-3,CASSPGQGSSGNTIYF,TGTGCCAGCAGCCCGGGACAGGGAAGCTCTGGAAACACCATATATTTT
15,TRBD1,-,TRBV27,TRBJ2-7,CASSSRTGSSYEQYF,TGTGCCAGCAGTTCACGGACAGGGAGCTCCTACGAGCAGTACTTC
15,TRBD2,-,TRBV18,TRBJ2-1,CASSPTTSGNNEQFF,TGTGCCAGCTCACCAACGACTAGCGGGAACAATGAGCAGTTCTTC
17,TRBD2,-,TRBV4-2,TRBJ2-3,CASSPQVVAGGTDTQYF,TGTGCCAGCAGCCCCCAAGTAGTAGCGGGGGGCACAGATACGCAGTATTTT
14,-,-,TRBV19,TRBJ2-2,CASSIDSTGRKLFF,TGTGCCAGTAGTATAGATTCAACAGGAAGGAAGCTGTTTTTT
18,TRBD2,-,TRBV6-1,TRBJ2-3,CASSESMTSGVSRDTQYF,TGTGCCAGCAGTGAATCCATGACTAGCGGGGTCTCACGGGATACGCAGTATTTT
17,-,-,TRBV4-1,TRBJ2-7,CASSQDTEAGVSYEQYF,TGCGCCAGCAGCCAAGATACCGAAGCAGGGGTTTCGTACGAGCAGTACTTC
15,TRBD1,-,TRBV9,TRBJ2-1,CASSARQGSYNEQFF,TGTGCCAGCAGCGCCCGACAGGGGTCCTACAATGAGCAGTTCTTC